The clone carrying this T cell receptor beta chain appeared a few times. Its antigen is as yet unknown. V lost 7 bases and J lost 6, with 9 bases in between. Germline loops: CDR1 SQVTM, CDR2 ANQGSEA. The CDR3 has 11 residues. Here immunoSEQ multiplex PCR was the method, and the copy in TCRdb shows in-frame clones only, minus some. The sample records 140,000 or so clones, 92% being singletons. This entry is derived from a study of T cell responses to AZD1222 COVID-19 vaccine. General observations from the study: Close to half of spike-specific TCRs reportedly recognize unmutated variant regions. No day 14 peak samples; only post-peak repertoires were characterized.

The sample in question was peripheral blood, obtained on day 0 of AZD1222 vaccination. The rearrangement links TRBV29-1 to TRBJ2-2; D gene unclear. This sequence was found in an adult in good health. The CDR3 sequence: CSARASGELFF. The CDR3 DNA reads TGCAGCGCTCGGGCGTCCGGGGAGCTGTTTTTT.